The 14 T cell receptor beta chains in this list originate from one sample, sequenced in a study of Ad26.COV2.S vaccination and SARS-CoV-2 variants. Measured with immunoSEQ multiplex PCR; TCRdb has only the in-frame clones, and not every one. The sample yields about 390,000 clones, approximately 92% seen once. The treatment: around 19 received Ad26.COV2.S at low or high dose, single or two shots; about 5 received placebo; per-sample allocation not given. Following the first vaccine or placebo injection, samples were taken on day 63. This material consisted of peripheral blood, taken in a trial of Ad26.COV2.S vaccine versus placebo. The source is a person between 18 and 59 years old who received the Ad26.COV2.S COVID-19 vaccine or a placebo.

This chain links TRBV2 with TRBJ2-7, with TRBD1 matching over 8 bases. V was clipped by 6 bases and J by 3 bases; unmatched bases: 7. The CDR3 totals 14 residues. CDR1 and CDR2 from the germline V gene are SNHLY and FYNNEI. CDR3 protein: CASRLDRADYEQYF. The CDR3 DNA is TGTGCCAGCAGGTTGGACAGGGCCGACTACGAGCAGTACTTC.

This chain connects TRBV2 to TRBJ1-3; no clear D gene. This CDR3 has 14 amino acids. The germline V gene has CDR1 SNHLY and CDR2 FYNNEI. Trimming removed 7 bases from V and 3 bases from J, with 13 bases in between. The chain's CDR3 is CASIPVEDGNTIYF. The CDR3 nucleotides are TGTGCCAGCATCCCAGTTGAGGATGGAAACACCATATATTTT. The variable domain in full, with the rest retrieved from reference TRBV2 and TRBJ1-3, is EPEVTQTPSHQVTQMGQEVILRCVPISNHLYFYWYRQILGQKVEFLVSFYNNEISEKSEIFDDQFSVERPDGSNFTLKIRSTKLEDSAMYFCASIPVEDGNTIYFGEGSWLTVV.

The chain has TRBV5-6 and TRBJ2-2; 7 positions match TRBD1. The CDR3 has 14 residues. V shed 5 bases, J shed 1 base, and the junction held 2 bases outside the gene matches. Germline assignment: CDR1 SGHDT and CDR2 YYEEEE. The CDR3: CASSRQGNTGELFF. The CDR3 DNA reads as TGTGCCAGCAGTAGACAGGGGAACACCGGGGAGCTGTTTTTT.

The V gene is TRBV2, the J gene TRBJ1-4; 10 bases are a match to TRBD1. Trimming cost V 5 bases and J 3 bases; bases outside gene matches: 6. CDR1 and CDR2 (germline): SNHLY, FYNNEI. The CDR3 contains 16 residues. The CDR3: CASSLRQGASNEKLFF. CDR3 bases: TGTGCCAGCAGTCTTAGACAGGGGGCATCTAATGAAAAACTGTTTTTT.

The chain uses TRBV5-1 and TRBJ1-1, with no clear D. V lost 0 bases, J lost 5 bases, and 14 bases lay in between. In germline, CDR1 is SGHRS, CDR2 YFSETQ. The CDR3 is made up of 15 amino acids. The CDR3 DNA sequence: TGCGCCAGCAGCTTGGAGGCGACAATAGGTACTGAAGCTTTCTTT. Translating gives CASSLEATIGTEAFF.

The rearrangement uses TRBV15 and TRBJ2-1; 8 nucleotides align to TRBD1. Trimming took 4 bases from V and 7 from J; bases not matched to a gene: 12. Per germline, CDR1 LNHNV and CDR2 YYDKDF (reference sequence). This CDR3 spans 16 amino acids. DNA of the CDR3: TGTGCCACCAGCACAGTAAGGACAGGGTTATTTAATGAGCAGTTCTTC. Translated: CATSTVRTGLFNEQFF. Full variable domain (remainder filled in from reference TRBV15 and TRBJ2-1): DAMVIQNPRYQVTQFGKPVTLSCSQTLNHNVMYWYQQKSSQAPKLLFHYYDKDFNNEADTPDNFQSRRPNTSFCFLDIRSPGLGDTAMYLCATSTVRTGLFNEQFFGPGTRLTVL.

In DNA form, the CDR3 reads TGTGCCAGCAGCTTGGGGATACAGGGTGGGTTTGACAGCAATCAGCCCCAGCATTTT. It is translated as CASSLGIQGGFDSNQPQHF. V gene TRBV5-6 combines with J gene TRBJ1-5; D perhaps matches TRBD1 (6 bases). Trimming shortened V by 0 bases and J by 1 base, and 20 bases separated the two germline ends. This CDR3 comprises 19 residues. Germline values: CDR1 SGHDT, CDR2 YYEEEE.

This rearrangement joins TRBV6-5 to TRBJ1-6; TRBD1 might be the D (5 bases). Deletions cut 6 bases from V and 7 bases from J, with 13 bases between. Germline V gives CDR1 MNHEY, CDR2 SVGAGI. The CDR3 length is 14 residues. The CDR3 DNA is TGTGCCAGCAGGCAGGGCATGGAGAATTCACCCCTCCACTTT. Its translation is CASRQGMENSPLHF.

The genes are TRBV3-1 (or the pseudogene TRBV3-2) and TRBJ2-5, with a possible D match to TRBD2 (6 bases). Trimming took 4 bases from V and 9 from J, leaving 6 bases between them. The CDR3 length is 10 residues. The germline V gene encodes CDR1 LGHDT and CDR2 YNNKEL (reference sequence). CDR3 residues: CASSRGAQYF. CDR3 DNA sequence: TGTGCCAGCAGCCGCGGGGCCCAGTACTTC.

The V and J genes are TRBV4-1 and TRBJ1-2, with D perhaps TRBD1 (6 bases). The CDR3 spans 15 residues. Germline values: CDR1 MGHRA, CDR2 YSYEKL. The V gene lost 0 bases and the J gene lost 2 bases, with 10 bases spanning the gap. The CDR3 spells CASSQERTANYGYTF. The CDR3 DNA is TGCGCCAGCAGCCAAGAGCGGACAGCCAACTATGGCTACACCTTC.

V usage is TRBV27 and J usage is TRBJ2-7; D not resolved. Trimming cost V 0 bases and J 4 bases, with 7 bases left between them. The CDR3 is 13 amino acids. Germline V gene sequence: CDR1 MNHEY, CDR2 SMNVEV (reference sequence). In nucleotides, the CDR3 is TGTGCCAGCAGTTTATCCCGTAAATACGAGCAGTACTTC. It encodes CASSLSRKYEQYF.

The CDR3, as DNA: TGTGCCAGCAGCCAACGAGCGGGGGGAGGCACCGGGGAGCTGTTTTTT. Translation: CASSQRAGGGTGELFF. The chain links TRBV5-4 to TRBJ2-2; 9 bases fit TRBD2. This CDR3 is 16 amino acids long. CDR1 is SGHNT and CDR2 is YYREEE in the germline V gene (reference sequence). V lost 4 bases to trimming and J lost 4 bases; unmatched junction nucleotides: 8.

This clone showed up just a few times. The chain couples TRBV6-5 to TRBJ1-5; D possibly corresponds to TRBD1 (5 bases). Between the trimmed V and J ends, which lost 7 bases and 3 bases, there was a span of 13 bases. The length of the CDR3 is 14 residues. CDR1 and CDR2 from the germline V gene are MNHEY and SVGAGI. CDR3 sequence: CASKGALDNQPQHF. The CDR3 DNA follows: TGTGCCAGCAAAGGGGCTTTGGACAATCAGCCCCAGCATTTT.

The chain employs TRBV2 and TRBJ2-7; no clear D. Germline V gene lookup returns CDR1 SNHLY and CDR2 FYNNEI. Trimming pared 7 bases from V and 0 bases from J, leaving 13 bases between. This CDR3 has 14 amino acids. Here the CDR3 reads CASIPSSTSYEQYF. Here the CDR3 DNA reads TGTGCCAGCATTCCTTCGTCGACCTCCTACGAGCAGTACTTC. Drawing the rest from reference TRBV2 and TRBJ2-7, the complete variable domain is EPEVTQTPSHQVTQMGQEVILRCVPISNHLYFYWYRQILGQKVEFLVSFYNNEISEKSEIFDDQFSVERPDGSNFTLKIRSTKLEDSAMYFCASIPSSTSYEQYFGPGTRLTVT.